One sample yielded the 11 T cell receptor beta chains listed below, sequenced in a study of shared clonotypes between healthy human individuals. In the naive CD8 group, cells lacked CD45RO and were positively selected for CCR7, so terminally differentiated effector memory CD45RA+ cells were left out. The protocol was immunoSEQ multiplex PCR, while the TCRdb copy is restricted to in-frame clones and leaves out a portion. Of 630,000 or so clones listed, roughly 98% are singletons. The sample comprised naive CD8+ T cells sorted from blood. Every receptor here comes from a man aged 30 to 45 in good health.

The CDR3: CASSYSGGRDEQYF. The DNA for the CDR3 is TGTGCCAGCAGCTATTCAGGAGGGCGGGACGAGCAGTACTTC. V and J are TRBV7-3 and TRBJ2-7; possibly TRBD2 for D (6 bases). CDR3 length: 14 amino acids. CDR1 is SGHTA, CDR2 FQGTGA, per germline. Trimming stripped 4 bases from V and 5 bases from J, with 15 bases between.

CDR3 in amino acids: CASILGIDLPYEQYF. Here the CDR3 DNA reads TGTGCCAGCATCTTAGGTATCGATCTCCCCTACGAGCAGTACTTC. The rearrangement uses TRBV6-1 and TRBJ2-7, with D uncertain. Germline lookup yields CDR1 MNHNS and CDR2 SASEGT. The CDR3 length is 15 residues. The V end was cut by 7 bases, the J end by 2 bases, with 18 bases between.

This chain joins TRBV7-9 and TRBJ2-7, with unresolved D. The ends were cut back, 5 bases at V and 6 bases at J, with 17 bases in the middle. The length of the CDR3 is 14 residues. Germline loops: CDR1 SEHNR, CDR2 FQNEAQ (reference sequence). CDR3 region: CASSPKGVVSEQYF. The CDR3 coding sequence is TGTGCCAGCAGCCCGAAGGGCGTTGTCTCCGAGCAGTACTTC.

This CDR3 reads CATNEGQGGQETQYF. The DNA for the CDR3 is TGTGCCACCAACGAAGGACAGGGGGGACAAGAGACCCAGTACTTC. The chain combines TRBV10-3 with TRBJ2-5, with TRBD1 matching over 10 bases. The CDR3 loop spans 15 amino acids. Unmatched junction bases numbered 10, after V lost 10 bases and J lost 2 bases. Germline V gene lookup returns CDR1 ENHRY and CDR2 SYGVKD.

This clone showed up just once. The chain joins TRBV4-1 to TRBJ2-1; unclear D gene. V was trimmed by 4 bases and J by 6 bases, leaving 10 bases between them. CDR3 length: 13 amino acids. Germline CDR1 and CDR2: MGHRA and YSYEKL. For the CDR3, the DNA is TGCGCCAGCAGCCCGGAGAACGGCAATGAGCAGTTCTTC. Encoded protein: CASSPENGNEQFF.

The chain uses TRBV14 and TRBJ2-2; D gene unclear. The germline V gene has CDR1 SGHDN and CDR2 FVKESK. The CDR3 spans 15 residues. Trimming left V 1 base short and J 6 bases short, with 12 bases between. The CDR3 DNA follows: TGTGCCAGCAGCCAAGTAGGGTTTGGGTCCGGGGAGCTGTTTTTT. Amino acids: CASSQVGFGSGELFF.

The rearrangement uses TRBV4-3 and TRBJ2-2; TRBD1 aligns across 11 bases. This CDR3 has 18 residues. V was clipped by 1 base and J by 5 bases; unmatched bases: 9. Looked up from germline, CDR1 is LGHNA and CDR2 is YSLEER. CDR3 coding DNA: TGCGCCAGCAGCCAAGGTCCGGACAGGGGGCGTTTAACCGGGGAGCTGTTTTTT. Amino acids: CASSQGPDRGRLTGELFF.

This sequence joins TRBV19 and TRBJ1-5; D uncertain. Germline lookup yields CDR1 LNHDA and CDR2 SQIVND (reference sequence). The CDR3 extends over 16 amino acids. V was trimmed by 2 bases and J by 1 base, leaving 12 bases between them. The DNA for the CDR3 is TGTGCCAGTAGTATACGCGGCAGGAGAAGCAATCAGCCCCAGCATTTT. Protein sequence: CASSIRGRRSNQPQHF.

The V call is TRBV29-1, the J call TRBJ1-2, with D hard to call. Between the trimmed V and J ends, which lost 4 bases and 3 bases, there was a span of 6 bases. This CDR3 is 11 amino acids long. CDR1 is SQVTM and CDR2 is ANQGSEA in the germline V gene. CDR3 residues: CSVAQDYGYTF. In DNA, the CDR3 is TGCAGCGTTGCTCAGGACTATGGCTACACCTTC.

The chain employs TRBV5-1 and TRBJ2-1, with 7 bases aligning to TRBD2. Germline values: CDR1 SGHRS, CDR2 YFSETQ. Trimming removed 6 bases from V and 4 bases from J; junction bases left unmatched: 16. The CDR3 is made up of 17 amino acids. The CDR3 protein is CASKPSFRLADYNEQFF. Written as DNA, the CDR3 is TGCGCCAGCAAGCCCTCCTTCCGGCTAGCGGATTACAATGAGCAGTTCTTC.

The chain has TRBV29-1 and TRBJ1-1; no reliable D call. V lost 6 bases and J 2 bases, leaving 22 bases between the germline ends. The CDR3 is 16 residues long. CDR1 is SQVTM and CDR2 is ANQGSEA in the germline V gene. DNA for the CDR3: TGCAGCGTCATAACAGTTTCCGCCAGCATAAACACTGAAGCTTTCTTT. Amino acid sequence: CSVITVSASINTEAFF.